The source of this T cell receptor (beta chain) is a study of shared T cell receptors in the human thymus. V shed 3 bases and J 0 bases; nucleotides not matched to a gene: 14. The CDR3 extends over 18 amino acids. Germline V gene data show CDR1 as LGHNA and CDR2 as YNFKEQ. The method was immunoSEQ multiplex PCR; TCRdb's version includes in-frame clones alone and lacks a portion of them. The sample includes approximately 760,000 clones, over 75% seen only once; the top ten take about 0.011%. A further study also used this sample, focusing on human thymus T cells. That paper notes: Having surgery to correct congenital heart defects, healthy Finnish infants acted as the donors. Surgeons resected thymus tissue during corrective heart surgery. Apparent bias marked the V and J gene usage of thymic and blood repertoires. Highly overlapping thymic repertoires in unrelated individuals were reported by related research.

The receptor's source is a girl in the first two years of life with a congenital heart defect. Sequenced input: thymocytes. The rearrangement joins TRBV4-2 to TRBJ2-7; 7 bases are shared with TRBD1. The CDR3 sequence is CASSHWVAGDSYSYEQYF. DNA for the CDR3: TGTGCCAGCAGCCATTGGGTGGCCGGGGACAGCTACTCCTACGAGCAGTACTTC.